This TCR beta chain was captured in a study of T-cell memory formation after mild COVID-19. Constant-segment primers served in 5'RACE that generated TCR alpha and TCR beta cDNA libraries bearing sample barcodes and UMIs. TCRdb re-called the 5' RACE reads through MiXCR, storing one row per CDR3 protein. This sample has hundreds of thousands of distinct CDR3 sequences, with 25% to 30% found just once. This CDR3 region has 13 residues. The V end lost 5 bases, the J end lost 2 bases, and 8 bases lay between the germline ends. Per germline, CDR1 SGHAT and CDR2 FQNNGV. The sequence was collected from an adult woman who had mild COVID-19 (a few samples of this study predate the infection). Cell type and time point are not known. The sequencing input was PBMCs or a T cell subset sorted from them (not recorded which). This sequence joins TRBV11-2 and TRBJ2-3, with D unclear. As DNA, the CDR3 is TGTGCCAGCAGCCGCACATTCACAGATACGCAGTATTTT. It yields the protein CASSRTFTDTQYF.